Listed here are 32 T cell receptor beta chains from one sample, sequenced in a study of patients and donors after allogeneic stem cell transplantation. TCRdb processed the RT-PCR reads anew with MiXCR; each CDR3 protein has one entry. There are approximately 220,000 distinct CDR3 sequences in the sample; over 30% occur only once, and roughly 12% lies in the top ten. Sequenced input: blood, either unsorted or a sorted T cell fraction (not recorded which). The receptor source for this set is a human donor who was either an allogeneic HSCT recipient or a stem cell or donor lymphocyte infusion donor (not recorded which). It is not recorded whose cells these are; they may come from a transplant donor.

V usage is TRBV27 and J usage is TRBJ2-1; 7 nucleotides line up with TRBD1. Germline CDR1 is MNHEY and CDR2 is SMNVEV (reference sequence). The CDR3 is 16 residues long. V was clipped by 3 bases and J by 6 bases; unmatched bases: 11. The chain's CDR3 is CASSFKGASRFNEQFF. For the CDR3, the DNA is TGTGCCAGCAGTTTTAAGGGGGCCTCCAGGTTCAATGAGCAGTTCTTC.

This clonotype was counted ten times or more. V usage is TRBV6-6 and J usage is TRBJ1-1; D perhaps matches TRBD1 (5 bases). There are 13 residues in the CDR3. CDR1 MNHNY and CDR2 SVGAGI come from the germline V gene (reference sequence). V lost 5 bases, J lost 5 bases, and 12 bases lay in between. In DNA, the CDR3 is TGTGCCAGCAGTAACCAGGGAGGGACTGAAGCTTTCTTT. Translating it yields CASSNQGGTEAFF.

The rearrangement joins TRBV19 to TRBJ1-1; D gene ambiguous. Germline CDR1 and CDR2: LNHDA and SQIVND (reference sequence). CDR3 length: 13 amino acids. V gave up 4 bases and J gave up 0 bases, with 6 bases separating them. The CDR3 protein is CASSRVLNTEAFF. The DNA for the CDR3 is TGTGCCAGTAGTAGGGTCCTGAACACTGAAGCTTTCTTT.

This clonotype was recorded a few times. V is TRBV12-3 or TRBV12-4 and J is TRBJ1-6; D remains ambiguous. The CDR3 has 14 amino acids. Trimming pared 3 bases from V and 10 bases from J, leaving 13 bases between. The CDR3 is CASSFEEGSSPLHF. CDR3 nucleotide sequence: TGTGCCAGCAGTTTTGAAGAGGGTAGCTCACCCCTCCACTTT.

The rearrangement links TRBV29-1 to TRBJ1-6, with a possible D match to TRBD1 (5 bases). V lost 6 bases and J lost 5, with 11 bases in between. The CDR3 consists of 13 residues. Germline CDR1 and CDR2: SQVTM and ANQGSEA. CDR3 DNA sequence: TGCAGCGTGTCGACAGCGCATAATTCACCCCTCCACTTT. Translating gives CSVSTAHNSPLHF.

This clonotype was picked up a small number of times. This chain joins TRBV6-5 and TRBJ1-3; maybe TRBD1 (5 bases). From germline, CDR1 is MNHEY and CDR2 SVGAGI. This CDR3 region has 15 residues. The ends were cut back, 0 bases at V and 2 bases at J, with 8 bases in the middle. In DNA form, the CDR3 reads TGTGCCAGCAGTTACTCAGGGGACCCTGGAAACACCATATATTTT. It is translated as CASSYSGDPGNTIYF.

V usage is TRBV28 and J usage is TRBJ1-3, with a weak D call TRBD1 (5 bases). The CDR3 covers 16 residues. V lost 2 bases and J lost 2, with 13 bases in between. Germline CDR1 reads MDHEN; CDR2 reads SYDVKM. CDR3 nucleotides: TGTGCCAGCAGTTTACTTCGGGGGGGGACTGGAAACACCATATATTTT. Its protein product is CASSLLRGGTGNTIYF.

In its sample, this clonotype was seen a few times. The V gene is TRBV20-1, the J gene TRBJ1-3; the D gene is possibly TRBD1 (5 bases). In germline, CDR1 is DFQATT, CDR2 SNEGSKA (reference sequence). The V gene lost 3 bases and the J gene lost 1 base, with 10 bases spanning the gap. The CDR3 is 14 amino acids. CDR3 nucleotides: TGCAGTGCTAGGATTAGGGGATCTGGAAACACCATATATTTT. This gives the protein CSARIRGSGNTIYF.

This chain uses TRBV20-1 with TRBJ1-1; unclear D gene. The V gene's germline CDR1 is DFQATT and CDR2 SNEGSKA (reference sequence). V dropped 0 bases and J dropped 2 bases, with 13 bases sitting between them. CDR3 size: 15 residues. The CDR3 region has the DNA TGCAGTGCTAGAGATTGGCACCAACCTAACACTGAAGCTTTCTTT. Residues: CSARDWHQPNTEAFF.

V and J are TRBV28 and TRBJ2-1; 11 bases line up with TRBD2. CDR3 length equals 15 residues. The germline CDR1 and CDR2 sequences are MDHEN and SYDVKM. V trimming: 5 bases; J trimming: 4 bases; junction bases outside the gene matches: 4. The CDR3 here is CASSPGTSGYNEQFF. The CDR3 DNA is TGTGCCAGCAGTCCCGGGACTAGCGGTTACAATGAGCAGTTCTTC.

This clonotype was seen only a few times. In nucleotides, the CDR3 is TGTGCCAGCTCACCGAGCAGGGAGTACAATGAGCAGTTCTTC. This translates into CASSPSREYNEQFF. The chain carries TRBV18 and TRBJ2-1; D may be TRBD1 or TRBD2 (5 bases each). CDR3 length: 14 residues. Trimming pared 3 bases from V and 4 bases from J, leaving 10 bases between. CDR1 is KGHSH, CDR2 LQKENI, per germline.

This chain uses TRBV6-6 with TRBJ1-4, with TRBD1 matching 9 bases. This CDR3 has 16 residues. Germline V CDR1 and CDR2: MNHNY, SVGAGI (reference sequence). Trimming cost V 0 bases and J 5 bases; bases outside gene matches: 4. The CDR3 reads CASSYSTGQGNEKLFF. The CDR3 nucleotides are TGTGCCAGCAGTTACTCGACGGGACAGGGAAATGAAAAACTGTTTTTT.

V usage is TRBV6-2 or TRBV6-3 and J usage is TRBJ1-5; maybe TRBD1 (5 bases). Per germline, CDR1 MNHEY and CDR2 SVGEGT. Between the trimmed V and J ends, which lost 7 bases and 6 bases, there was a span of 16 bases. CDR3 size: 14 residues. The CDR3 sequence is CASTTGEASQPQHF. The CDR3 nucleotides read TGTGCCAGCACCACGGGGGAGGCTAGTCAGCCCCAGCATTTT.

This sequence joins TRBV10-3 and TRBJ2-7, with a possible D match to TRBD2 (6 bases). CDR3 size: 12 residues. Between the trimmed V and J ends, which lost 8 bases and 5 bases, there was a span of 13 bases. The V gene's germline CDR1 is ENHRY and CDR2 SYGVKD. CDR3 amino acids: CAIGRDADEQYF. Here the CDR3 DNA reads TGTGCCATCGGGCGGGATGCGGACGAGCAGTACTTC.

This sequence joins TRBV2 and TRBJ1-1, with a tentative D call TRBD1 (6 bases). Germline V gene lookup returns CDR1 SNHLY and CDR2 FYNNEI. There are 15 residues in the CDR3. The V end lost 4 bases, the J end lost 5 bases, and 17 bases lay between the germline ends. This CDR3 reads CASSALRQGRTEAFF. The DNA of the CDR3 is TGTGCCAGCAGTGCCCTCCGGCAGGGGCGGACTGAAGCTTTCTTT.

This clonotype was recorded once. V and J are TRBV12-3 or TRBV12-4 and TRBJ2-2, with 8 bases lining up with TRBD1. This CDR3 region has 14 residues. V lost 10 bases, J lost 3 bases, and 7 bases stayed unmatched. The CDR3 sequence: CATGQGRYTGELFF. The CDR3 DNA is TGTGCCACCGGACAGGGAAGGTACACCGGGGAGCTGTTTTTT.

V and J are TRBV7-9 and TRBJ1-3; no clear D. V was shortened by 7 bases and J by 4 bases, with 11 bases between the two germline ends. The CDR3 totals 13 residues. The germline gives CDR1 SEHNR, CDR2 FQNEAQ (reference sequence). CDR3 bases: TGTGCCAGCAACCGGGGATTAGGAAACACCATATATTTT. This sequence encodes CASNRGLGNTIYF.

DNA of the CDR3: TGTGCCAGCAGAGGGACAGCAAATGAAGCTTTCTTT. Its protein is CASRGTANEAFF. The V gene is TRBV28, the J gene TRBJ1-1, with 7 nucleotides matching TRBD1. The CDR3 sequence is 12 residues long. After removal of 6 bases from V and 7 bases from J, the junction contained 5 bases not matched to a gene. In germline, CDR1 is MDHEN, CDR2 SYDVKM.

The chain recombines TRBV7-9 with TRBJ1-1; D unclear. This CDR3 has 16 residues. The V end lost 1 base, the J end lost 6 bases, and 18 bases lay between the germline ends. The V gene's germline CDR1 is SEHNR and CDR2 FQNEAQ (reference sequence). The CDR3 DNA is TGTGCCAGCAGCTTAGGGCAGTCCCCGGGAGTCGCTGAAGCTTTCTTT. This translates into CASSLGQSPGVAEAFF.

This chain connects TRBV18 to TRBJ2-7; TRBD1 matches 8 bases. In germline, CDR1 is KGHSH, CDR2 LQKENI. The CDR3 length is 15 residues. V was pared by 0 bases and J by 5 bases, with 6 bases of the junction left unmatched. CDR3 nucleotide sequence: TGTGCCAGCTCACCACCCACAGGGGGGACGGACGAGCAGTACTTC. It yields the protein CASSPPTGGTDEQYF.

The rearrangement uses TRBV25-1 and TRBJ2-4; no reliable D call. CDR3 length equals 14 residues. The germline V gene encodes CDR1 MGHDK and CDR2 SYGVNS. V was shortened by 4 bases and J by 0 bases, with 7 bases between the two germline ends. Here the CDR3 DNA reads TGTGCCAGCAGTGGCCCGGGAGCCAAAAACATTCAGTACTTC. This translates into CASSGPGAKNIQYF.

The J gene is TRBJ2-4, the V gene TRBV4-3, with 7 bases aligning to TRBD2. The V segment lost 0 bases and the J segment 3 bases; nucleotides outside the gene matches: 2. The CDR3 spans 15 residues. Germline values: CDR1 LGHNA, CDR2 YSLEER. The CDR3 DNA follows: TGCGCCAGCAGCCAAGATCCGGGGGGCAAAAACATTCAGTACTTC. Protein product: CASSQDPGGKNIQYF.

CDR3 in DNA: TGTGCCACCAGCAGATCCTTGGGCGGGGACACAGATACGCAGTATTTT. It encodes CATSRSLGGDTDTQYF. This chain joins TRBV15 and TRBJ2-3; weak D call: TRBD2 (6 bases). Between the trimmed V and J ends, which lost 2 bases and 2 bases, there was a span of 14 bases. Germline CDR1 is LNHNV and CDR2 is YYDKDF (reference sequence). CDR3 size: 16 residues.

The chain links TRBV7-8 to TRBJ2-1, with D tentatively TRBD1 (6 bases). Germline values: CDR1 SGHVS, CDR2 FQNEAQ. This CDR3 is 14 amino acids long. The V end lost 5 bases, the J end lost 4 bases, and 12 bases lay between the germline ends. CDR3 in amino acids: CASSRRTEYNEQFF. CDR3 DNA: TGTGCCAGCAGCAGACGGACAGAATACAATGAGCAGTTCTTC.

J is TRBJ1-1 and V is TRBV12-3 or TRBV12-4, with D tentatively TRBD1 (5 bases). The CDR3 totals 14 residues. V lost 4 bases and J 6 bases, leaving 15 bases between the germline ends. The CDR3 DNA follows: TGTGCCAGCAGTTCGAGGGGTGGGGGGGCTGAAGCTTTCTTT. It encodes CASSSRGGGAEAFF.

V gene TRBV20-1 combines with J gene TRBJ2-7, with 8 bases aligning to TRBD2. Germline V CDR1 and CDR2: DFQATT, SNEGSKA (reference sequence). The CDR3 runs to 16 residues. V lost 5 bases to trimming and J lost 2 bases; unmatched junction nucleotides: 14. The CDR3 DNA reads as TGCAGTGCTGAGGAACTAGCGGAGCTTAACCCCTACGAGCAGTACTTC. This encodes CSAEELAELNPYEQYF.

Here the CDR3 DNA reads TGCAGTGCTAGAAACCCCGACAGGGACTCTGGAAACACCATATATTTT. This codes for CSARNPDRDSGNTIYF. This rearrangement joins TRBV20-1 to TRBJ1-3, with 7 bases that match TRBD1. J was trimmed by 0 bases and V by 2 bases; bases with no gene match: 7. Germline V gene data show CDR1 as DFQATT and CDR2 as SNEGSKA (reference sequence). The CDR3 contains 16 residues.

The genes are TRBV20-1 and TRBJ1-4, with TRBD1 as a possible D gene (5 bases). The germline V gene has CDR1 DFQATT and CDR2 SNEGSKA (reference sequence). Trimming left V 3 bases short and J 8 bases short, with 13 bases between. This CDR3 has 13 residues. CDR3 residues: CSARWGSEEKLFF. CDR3 sequence (DNA): TGCAGTGCTAGGTGGGGGTCGGAAGAAAAACTGTTTTTT.

The chain combines TRBV3-1 with TRBJ1-1; possibly TRBD1 for D (6 bases). The length of the CDR3 is 13 residues. Trimming took 6 bases from V and 6 from J, leaving 14 bases between them. Germline V gene lookup returns CDR1 LGHDT and CDR2 YNNKEL (reference sequence). The CDR3 region has the DNA TGTGCCAGCAGAGACGGGACATCCTCTGAAGCTTTCTTT. Amino acids: CASRDGTSSEAFF. The full variable domain, with the rest looked up from reference TRBV3-1 and TRBJ1-1, is DTAVSQTPKYLVTQMGNDKSIKCEQNLGHDTMYWYKQDSKKFLKIMFSYNNKELIINETVPNRFSPKSPDKAHLNLHINSLELGDSAVYFCASRDGTSSEAFFGQGTRLTVV.

The chain employs TRBV5-1 and TRBJ1-2; D is unresolved. Germline CDR1 reads SGHRS; CDR2 reads YFSETQ. Trimming left V 0 bases short and J 4 bases short, with 19 bases between. There are 17 residues in the CDR3. This chain's CDR3 is CASSLEGSRRGPYGYTF. The CDR3 coding sequence is TGCGCCAGCAGCTTGGAGGGTTCCCGGCGTGGACCCTATGGCTACACCTTC.

Only a few counts were recorded for this clonotype. This rearrangement joins TRBV2 to TRBJ1-2, with 7 bases lining up with TRBD1. Germline values: CDR1 SNHLY, CDR2 FYNNEI. V shed 3 bases and J 5 bases; nucleotides not matched to a gene: 0. This CDR3 has 12 amino acids. This CDR3 is CASSETGYGYTF. DNA for the CDR3: TGTGCCAGCAGTGAGACAGGGTATGGCTACACCTTC.

The genes are TRBV28 and TRBJ1-2; no reliable D call. Germline CDR1 is MDHEN and CDR2 is SYDVKM. CDR3 length: 15 amino acids. V lost 5 bases and J lost 4, with 17 bases in between. The CDR3 sequence is CASSPTDGVLYGYTF. The CDR3 DNA follows: TGTGCCAGCAGTCCGACGGACGGAGTCCTCTATGGCTACACCTTC.